This TCR beta chain was identified in a study of control samples from healthy donors and cancer patients. Assay used: immunoSEQ multiplex PCR; TCRdb lists only in-frame clones, some missing. This sample has around 80,000 clones, with around 87% found just once. Trimming cost V 0 bases and J 3 bases, with 11 bases left between them. Germline V gives CDR1 LGHNA, CDR2 YSLEER. This CDR3 has 15 amino acids. The chain joins TRBV4-3 to TRBJ1-2, with D uncertain. The sequence was collected from a man aged 45-60 years in good health. Specimen: blood. The CDR3 bases are TGCGCCAGCAGCCAAGATAGCACTTTCGACTATGGCTACACCTTC. Translation gives CASSQDSTFDYGYTF.